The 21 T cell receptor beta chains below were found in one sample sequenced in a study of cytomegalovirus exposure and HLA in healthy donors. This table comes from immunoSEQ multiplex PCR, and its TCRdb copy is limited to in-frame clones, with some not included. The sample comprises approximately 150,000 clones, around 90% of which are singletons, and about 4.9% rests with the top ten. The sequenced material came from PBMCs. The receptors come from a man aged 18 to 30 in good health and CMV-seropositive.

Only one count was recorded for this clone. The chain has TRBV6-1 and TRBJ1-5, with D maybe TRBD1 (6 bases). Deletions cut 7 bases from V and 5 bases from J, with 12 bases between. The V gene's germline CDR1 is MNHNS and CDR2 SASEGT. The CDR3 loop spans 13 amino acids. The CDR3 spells CASKAGDHQPQHF. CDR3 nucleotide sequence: TGTGCCAGCAAGGCAGGGGACCATCAGCCCCAGCATTTT.

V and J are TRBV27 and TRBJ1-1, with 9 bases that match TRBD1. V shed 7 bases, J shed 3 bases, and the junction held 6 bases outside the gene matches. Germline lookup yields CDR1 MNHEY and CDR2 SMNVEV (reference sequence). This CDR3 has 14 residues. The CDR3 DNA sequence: TGTGCCAGCATTAGGACAGGGGTAGACACTGAAGCTTTCTTT. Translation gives CASIRTGVDTEAFF.

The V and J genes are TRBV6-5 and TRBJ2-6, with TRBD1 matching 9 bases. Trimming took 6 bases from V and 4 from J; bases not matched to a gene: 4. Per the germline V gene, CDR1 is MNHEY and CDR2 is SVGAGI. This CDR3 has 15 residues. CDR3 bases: TGTGCCAGCAGGTACAGGGGGCTAGGGGCCAACGTCCTGACTTTC. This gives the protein CASRYRGLGANVLTF.

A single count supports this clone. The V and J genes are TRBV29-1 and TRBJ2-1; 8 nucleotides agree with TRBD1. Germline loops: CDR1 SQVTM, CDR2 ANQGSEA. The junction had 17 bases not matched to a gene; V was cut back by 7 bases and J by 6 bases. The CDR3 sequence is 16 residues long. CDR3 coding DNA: TGCAGCGACACGTCAGGGGGCCATACCCTTGGCAATGAGCAGTTCTTC. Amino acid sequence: CSDTSGGHTLGNEQFF.

The CDR3 protein is CASRSGDQRDQPQHF. In nucleotides, the CDR3 is TGTGCCAGTCGAAGTGGAGACCAACGGGATCAGCCCCAGCATTTT. J is TRBJ1-5 and V is TRBV19; D not resolved. There are 15 residues in the CDR3. The germline CDR1 and CDR2 sequences are LNHDA and SQIVND (reference sequence). V was trimmed by 8 bases and J by 5 bases, leaving 19 bases between them.

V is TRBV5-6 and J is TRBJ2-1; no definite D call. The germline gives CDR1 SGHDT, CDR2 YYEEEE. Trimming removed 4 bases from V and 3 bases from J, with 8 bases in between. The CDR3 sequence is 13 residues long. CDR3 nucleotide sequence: TGTGCCAGCAGCGTTTTACTCTACAATGAGCAGTTCTTC. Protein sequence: CASSVLLYNEQFF.

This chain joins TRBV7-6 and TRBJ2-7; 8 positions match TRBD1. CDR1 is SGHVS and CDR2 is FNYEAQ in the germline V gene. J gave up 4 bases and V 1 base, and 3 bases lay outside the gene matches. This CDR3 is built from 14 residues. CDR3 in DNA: TGTGCCAGCAGCTTAGGGACAGGGAGTTACGAGCAGTACTTC. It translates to CASSLGTGSYEQYF. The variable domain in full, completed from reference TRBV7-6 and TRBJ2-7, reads GAGVSQSPRYKVTKRGQDVALRCDPISGHVSLYWYRQALGQGPEFLTYFNYEAQQDKSGLPNDRFSAERPEGSISTLTIQRTEQRDSAMYRCASSLGTGSYEQYFGPGTRLTVT.

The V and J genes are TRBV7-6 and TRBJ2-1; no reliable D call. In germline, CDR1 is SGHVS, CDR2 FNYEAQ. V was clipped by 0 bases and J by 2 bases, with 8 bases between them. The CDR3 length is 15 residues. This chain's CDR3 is CASSLAEITYNEQFF. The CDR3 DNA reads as TGTGCCAGCAGCTTAGCGGAGATTACCTACAATGAGCAGTTCTTC.

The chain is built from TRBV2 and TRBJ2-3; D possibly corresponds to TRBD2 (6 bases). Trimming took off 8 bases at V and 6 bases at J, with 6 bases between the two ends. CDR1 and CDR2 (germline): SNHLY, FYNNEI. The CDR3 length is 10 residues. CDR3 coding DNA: TGTGCCAGCGGGAGGGATACGCAGTATTTT. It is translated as CASGRDTQYF.

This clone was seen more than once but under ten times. The CDR3 loop reads CAISVGGEQYF. As DNA, the CDR3 is TGTGCCATCAGTGTAGGAGGGGAGCAGTACTTC. The chain joins TRBV10-3 to TRBJ2-7; possible D gene TRBD2, 6 bases. The CDR3 totals 11 residues. Per the germline V gene, CDR1 is ENHRY and CDR2 is SYGVKD. V lost 4 bases and J 7 bases, leaving 8 bases between the germline ends.

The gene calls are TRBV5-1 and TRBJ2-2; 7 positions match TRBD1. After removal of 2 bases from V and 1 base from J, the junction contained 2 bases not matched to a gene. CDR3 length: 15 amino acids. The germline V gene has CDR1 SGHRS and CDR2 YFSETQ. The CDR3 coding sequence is TGCGCCAGCAGCTTCGGGACAGAGAACACCGGGGAGCTGTTTTTT. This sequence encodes CASSFGTENTGELFF.

CDR3 amino acids: CASSLGRDRVFQPQHF. For the CDR3, the DNA is TGTGCCAGCAGTTTGGGGCGGGACAGGGTGTTTCAGCCCCAGCATTTT. The V and J genes are TRBV28 and TRBJ1-5; 9 bases match TRBD1. V was pared by 3 bases and J by 6 bases, with 9 bases of the junction left unmatched. Looked up from germline, CDR1 is MDHEN and CDR2 is SYDVKM. There are 16 residues in the CDR3.

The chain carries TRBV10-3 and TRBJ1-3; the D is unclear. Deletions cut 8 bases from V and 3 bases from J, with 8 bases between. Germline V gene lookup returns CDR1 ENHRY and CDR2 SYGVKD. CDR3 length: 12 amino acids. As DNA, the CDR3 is TGTGCCATCTCAGTCCTTGGAAACACCATATATTTT. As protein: CAISVLGNTIYF.

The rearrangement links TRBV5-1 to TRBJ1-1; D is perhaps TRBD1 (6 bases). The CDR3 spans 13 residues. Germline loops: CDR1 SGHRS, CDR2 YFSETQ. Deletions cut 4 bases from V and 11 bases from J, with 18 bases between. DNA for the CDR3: TGCGCCAGCAGCGGTTCCGGGCTTAGGGGGGCTTTCTTT. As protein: CASSGSGLRGAFF.

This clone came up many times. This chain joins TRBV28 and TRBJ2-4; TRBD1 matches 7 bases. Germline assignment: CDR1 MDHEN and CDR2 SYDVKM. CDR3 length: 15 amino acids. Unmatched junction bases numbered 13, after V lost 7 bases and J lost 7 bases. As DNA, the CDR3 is TGTGCCAGCACTCCTTCCGGGACAGTCGCTAACATTCAGTACTTC. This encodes CASTPSGTVANIQYF.

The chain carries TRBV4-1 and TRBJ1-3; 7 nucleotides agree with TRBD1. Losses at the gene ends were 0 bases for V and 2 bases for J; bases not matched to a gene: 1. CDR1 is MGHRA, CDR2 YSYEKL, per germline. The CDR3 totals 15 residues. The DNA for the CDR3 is TGCGCCAGCAGCCAAGAAGACAGGGCTGGAAACACCATATATTTT. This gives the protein CASSQEDRAGNTIYF.

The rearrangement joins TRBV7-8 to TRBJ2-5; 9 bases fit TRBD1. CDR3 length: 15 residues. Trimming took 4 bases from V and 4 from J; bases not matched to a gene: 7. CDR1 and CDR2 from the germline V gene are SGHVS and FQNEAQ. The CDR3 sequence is CASSSNRGRRETQYF. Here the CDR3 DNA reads TGTGCCAGCAGCTCTAACAGGGGGCGACGAGAGACCCAGTACTTC. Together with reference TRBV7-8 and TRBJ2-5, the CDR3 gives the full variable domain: GAGVSQSPRYKVAKRGQDVALRCDPISGHVSLFWYQQALGQGPEFLTYFQNEAQLDKSGLPSDRFFAERPEGSVSTLKIQRTQQEDSAVYLCASSSNRGRRETQYFGPGTRLLVL.

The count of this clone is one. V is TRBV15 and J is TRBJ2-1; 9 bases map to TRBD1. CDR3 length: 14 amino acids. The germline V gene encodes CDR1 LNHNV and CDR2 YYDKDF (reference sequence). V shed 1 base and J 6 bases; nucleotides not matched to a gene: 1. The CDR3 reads CATSRGDRVNEQFF. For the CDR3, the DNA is TGTGCCACCAGCAGAGGGGACAGGGTCAATGAGCAGTTCTTC.

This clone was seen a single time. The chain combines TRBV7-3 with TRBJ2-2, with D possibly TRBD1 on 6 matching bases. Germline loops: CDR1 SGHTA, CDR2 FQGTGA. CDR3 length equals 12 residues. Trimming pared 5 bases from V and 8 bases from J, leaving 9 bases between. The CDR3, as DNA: TGTGCCAGCAGCAACAGGGCGGGGGAGCTGTTTTTT. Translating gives CASSNRAGELFF.

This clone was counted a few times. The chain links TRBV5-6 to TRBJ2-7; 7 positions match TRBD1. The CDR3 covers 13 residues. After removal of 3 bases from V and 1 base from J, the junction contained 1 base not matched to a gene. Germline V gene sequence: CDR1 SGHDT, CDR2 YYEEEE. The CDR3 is CASSSGGSYEQYF. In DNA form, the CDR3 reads TGTGCCAGCAGCTCAGGGGGATCCTACGAGCAGTACTTC. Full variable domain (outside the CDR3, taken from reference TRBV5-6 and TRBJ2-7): DAGVTQSPTHLIKTRGQQVTLRCSPKSGHDTVSWYQQALGQGPQFIFQYYEEEERQRGNFPDRFSGHQFPNYSSELNVNALLLGDSALYLCASSSGGSYEQYFGPGTRLTVT.

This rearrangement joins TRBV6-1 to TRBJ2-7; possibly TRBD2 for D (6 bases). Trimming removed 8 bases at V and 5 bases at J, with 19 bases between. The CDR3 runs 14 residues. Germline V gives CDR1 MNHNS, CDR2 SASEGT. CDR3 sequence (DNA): TGTGCCAGCCCCGGAGGGTTTTTGGTCCACGAGCAGTACTTC. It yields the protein CASPGGFLVHEQYF.